The clone carrying this T cell receptor beta chain was counted many times. TCRdb independently ran MiXCR on the PCR reads; one entry per CDR3 protein. This table holds about 10,000 distinct CDR3 sequences, roughly 28% found once. J lost 6 bases, V lost 8 bases, and 13 bases had no gene match. The length of the CDR3 is 15 residues. These data originate in a study of immune characterization of retroperitoneal liposarcoma. The chain links TRBV12-3 or TRBV12-4 to TRBJ1-5; 7 bases align to TRBD1. The TCR was taken from a male donor with retroperitoneal liposarcoma. Sample: blood. The CDR3 DNA reads TGTGCCAGCCAAATCGGAGGGGGCGGCAGTCAGCCCCAGCATTTT. Encoded protein: CASQIGGGGSQPQHF.